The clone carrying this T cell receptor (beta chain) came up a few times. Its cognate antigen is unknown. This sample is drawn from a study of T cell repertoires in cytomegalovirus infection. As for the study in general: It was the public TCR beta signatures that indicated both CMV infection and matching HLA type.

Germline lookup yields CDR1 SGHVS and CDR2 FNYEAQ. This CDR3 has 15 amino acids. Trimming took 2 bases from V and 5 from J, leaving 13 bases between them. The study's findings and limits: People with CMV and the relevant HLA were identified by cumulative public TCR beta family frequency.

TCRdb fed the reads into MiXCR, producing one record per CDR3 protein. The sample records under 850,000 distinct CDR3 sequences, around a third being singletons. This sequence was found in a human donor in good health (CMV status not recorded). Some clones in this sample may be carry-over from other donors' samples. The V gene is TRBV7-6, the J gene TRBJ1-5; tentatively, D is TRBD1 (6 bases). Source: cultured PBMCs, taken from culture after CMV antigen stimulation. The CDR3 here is CASSLSPGVYQPQHF. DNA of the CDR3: TGTGCCAGCAGCTTATCCCCAGGGGTTTATCAGCCCCAGCATTTT.